The next 8 T cell receptor beta chains were all read from a single sample in a study of blood T cells in healthy people across ages. Then a second PCR, running about 7 to 11 cycles, was carried out with a sample-barcoded 5' primer and a J-beta primer mix. Via MiXCR, TCRdb re-called the 5' RACE reads, giving one row per CDR3 protein. The sample consists of about 840,000 distinct CDR3 sequences, just under 30% of them appearing once. These records were also assigned to another study, of T cells of mothers and their children.

Material: blood. These TCRs come from a middle-aged woman in good health.

On this clonotype: Its ends do not fully match the called genes, so a read error is possible. The chain employs TRBV7-2 and TRBJ1-2; TRBD1 matches 7 bases. The V gene's germline CDR1 is SGHTA and CDR2 FQGNSA. The CDR3 runs 12 residues. The CDR3 bases are TGTGTCAGCAGCCCGGGACAGAAGAGCTACACCTTC. This encodes CVSSPGQKSYTF.

The chain uses TRBV29-1 and TRBJ2-5; 9 nucleotides agree with TRBD1. This CDR3 spans 15 amino acids. V lost 0 bases and J lost 5; bases outside the gene matches: 7. The V gene's germline CDR1 is SQVTM and CDR2 ANQGSEA. The chain's CDR3 is CSVEEHLGQGETQYF. DNA for the CDR3: TGCAGCGTTGAAGAACACCTGGGACAGGGCGAGACCCAGTACTTC. The full variable domain, with the rest looked up from reference TRBV29-1 and TRBJ2-5, is SAVISQKPSRDICQRGTSLTIQCQVDSQVTMMFWYRQQPGQSLTLIATANQGSEATYESGFVIDKFPISRPNLTFSTLTVSNMSPEDSSIYLCSVEEHLGQGETQYFGPGTRLLVL.

The chain uses TRBV20-1 and TRBJ1-5; no reliable D call. The V gene's germline CDR1 is DFQATT and CDR2 SNEGSKA (reference sequence). Between the trimmed V and J ends, which lost 0 bases and 0 bases, there was a span of 3 bases. This CDR3 is built from 13 residues. This CDR3 is CSARENSNQPQHF. The CDR3 DNA is TGCAGTGCTAGAGAGAATAGCAATCAGCCCCAGCATTTT.

This clonotype was seen just once. DNA of the CDR3: TGTGCCACCAGCATAGGGGGCTCCCCGACGGTGACCGGGGAGCTGTTTTTT. This codes for CATSIGGSPTVTGELFF. The chain combines TRBV15 with TRBJ2-2; 7 bases align to TRBD1. The V and J ends lost 4 bases and 5 bases, in that order; junction bases with no gene match: 13. The length of the CDR3 is 17 residues. Germline-derived CDR1 and CDR2 are LNHNV and YYDKDF (reference sequence).

This sequence joins TRBV9 and TRBJ1-1, with TRBD1 matching over 7 bases. The length of the CDR3 is 15 residues. V lost 0 bases to trimming and J lost 5 bases; unmatched junction nucleotides: 7. Looked up from germline, CDR1 is SGDLS and CDR2 is YYNGEE. CDR3 loop: CASSVVRGGETEAFF. CDR3 sequence (DNA): TGTGCCAGCAGCGTAGTTCGAGGGGGCGAAACTGAAGCTTTCTTT.

This clonotype was counted between two and nine times. This chain uses TRBV14 with TRBJ1-4; D possibly corresponds to TRBD1 (6 bases). V shed 1 base and J shed 7 bases, with 25 bases lying between them. Germline V CDR1 and CDR2: SGHDN, FVKESK. The CDR3 extends over 19 amino acids. The CDR3 loop is CASSQVWRVRGSKPEKLFF. DNA of the CDR3: TGTGCCAGCAGCCAAGTTTGGAGGGTTAGGGGGAGTAAGCCTGAAAAACTGTTTTTT.

Remarks on this clonotype: It may be a read error: a sequence one base away is much more abundant. The genes are TRBV9 and TRBJ2-7, with unresolved D. The DNA end is more similar to TRBJ2-5, so the J call may be wrong. The V gene's germline CDR1 is SGDLS and CDR2 YYNGEE. CDR3 length: 13 residues. CDR3 sequence (DNA): TGTGCCAGCAGCGTAACCCTGCGGGAGACCCAGTACTTC. Protein: CASSVTLRETQYF.

V usage is TRBV5-6 and J usage is TRBJ2-3; tentative D call: TRBD1 (6 bases). Trimming pared 4 bases from V and 3 bases from J, leaving 12 bases between. The CDR3 covers 14 residues. Germline CDR1 and CDR2: SGHDT and YYEEEE. CDR3 coding DNA: TGTGCCAGCAGCGAAAACAGGGAGACAGATACGCAGTATTTT. It specifies CASSENRETDTQYF.